These 10 T cell receptor beta chains came from one sample sequenced in a study of T cell repertoires in cytomegalovirus infection. TCRdb passed the reads through MiXCR, listing each CDR3 protein once. The sample yields tens of thousands of distinct CDR3 sequences, about 44% seen once. For these TCRs, the target antigens are not known. Sequenced material: CD8+ T cells from cultured PBMCs, taken from culture after CMV antigen stimulation. These receptors were taken from a human donor in good health (CMV status not recorded). Some clones in this sample may be carry-over from other donors' samples.

This chain links TRBV7-4 with TRBJ1-1, with no clear D. The CDR3 has 12 residues. V dropped 3 bases and J dropped 12 bases, with 14 bases sitting between them. Germline CDR1 reads SGHVT; CDR2 reads SQSDAQ. CDR3 coding DNA: TGTGCCAGCAGCTTGGGAGAGCGCGTGTCTTTCTTT. The encoded protein is CASSLGERVSFF. The full variable domain, completed using reference TRBV7-4 and TRBJ1-1, is GAGVSQSPRYKVAKRGRDVALRCDSISGHVTLYWYRQTLGQGSEVLTYSQSDAQRDKSGRPSGRFSAERPERSVSTLKIQRTEQGDSAVYLCASSLGERVSFFGQGTRLTVV.

The CDR3 is CASSLRGRGSAYQETQYF. CDR3 DNA: TGTGCCAGCAGCTTACGGGGCCGGGGCAGCGCGTACCAAGAGACCCAGTACTTC. The chain links TRBV7-6 to TRBJ2-5; D is perhaps TRBD1 or TRBD2 (5 bases each). This CDR3 contains 18 residues. Germline assignment: CDR1 SGHVS and CDR2 FNYEAQ. The germline V and J ends were trimmed by 2 bases and 0 bases, with 19 bases remaining between them.

CDR3 nucleotides: TGTGCCAGCAGCTTGGCCTCGGGACAGCCCTACCCATACGAGCAGTACTTC. Its protein product is CASSLASGQPYPYEQYF. The rearrangement links TRBV5-4 to TRBJ2-7; TRBD1 agrees at 7 bases. J was trimmed by 4 bases and V by 0 bases; bases with no gene match: 13. This CDR3 has 17 residues. CDR1 SGHNT and CDR2 YYREEE come from the germline V gene (reference sequence). Complete variable domain (other parts from reference TRBV5-4 and TRBJ2-7): ETGVTQSPTHLIKTRGQQVTLRCSSQSGHNTVSWYQQALGQGPQFIFQYYREEENGRGNFPPRFSGLQFPNYSSELNVNALELDDSALYLCASSLASGQPYPYEQYFGPGTRLTVT.

The V call is TRBV27, the J call TRBJ1-1; TRBD1 matches 8 bases. Trimming cost V 5 bases and J 0 bases; bases outside gene matches: 5. The CDR3 contains 15 residues. Germline lookup yields CDR1 MNHEY and CDR2 SMNVEV (reference sequence). Here the CDR3 reads CASSDAGGMNTEAFF. CDR3 coding DNA: TGTGCCAGCAGTGACGCAGGGGGCATGAACACTGAAGCTTTCTTT.

The chain carries TRBV20-1 and TRBJ1-1; D remains ambiguous. The CDR3 totals 13 residues. CDR1 DFQATT and CDR2 SNEGSKA come from the germline V gene (reference sequence). The ends were cut back, 3 bases at V and 0 bases at J, with 8 bases in the middle. The chain's CDR3 is CSAREVMNTEAFF. The CDR3 DNA sequence: TGCAGTGCTAGGGAGGTGATGAACACTGAAGCTTTCTTT.

The chain uses TRBV7-3 and TRBJ2-3, with D maybe TRBD2 (7 bases). This CDR3 contains 15 residues. V gave up 2 bases and J gave up 5 bases, with 14 bases separating them. Germline loops: CDR1 SGHTA, CDR2 FQGTGA. The CDR3 spells CASSLGGAGGDTQYF. CDR3 in DNA: TGTGCCAGCAGCTTAGGGGGGGCCGGGGGAGATACGCAGTATTTT.

CDR3 residues: CATSAPGNEQFF. DNA of the CDR3: TGTGCCACCAGTGCCCCGGGGAATGAGCAGTTCTTC. The V call is TRBV24-1, the J call TRBJ2-1; tentative D call: TRBD2 (5 bases). The germline V gene has CDR1 KGHDR and CDR2 SFDVKD. The CDR3 is 12 amino acids. V lost 5 bases and J 7 bases, leaving 8 bases between the germline ends.

A single count supports this clonotype. As DNA, the CDR3 is TGTGCCAGCAGTTTAAGGATTTCGGGGACTGAAGCTTTCTTT. As protein: CASSLRISGTEAFF. This rearrangement joins TRBV28 to TRBJ1-1; D not resolved. This CDR3 spans 14 amino acids. Trimming removed 2 bases at V and 5 bases at J, with 12 bases between. Germline V gene lookup returns CDR1 MDHEN and CDR2 SYDVKM.

The sample holds a few counts of this clonotype. V and J are TRBV19 and TRBJ1-4; D is unresolved. Looked up from germline, CDR1 is LNHDA and CDR2 is SQIVND (reference sequence). The CDR3 consists of 11 residues. Trimming took off 7 bases at V and 5 bases at J, with 5 bases between the two ends. As DNA, the CDR3 is TGTGCCAGTACCTTGAATGAAAAACTGTTTTTT. Amino acids: CASTLNEKLFF. Filled out from reference TRBV19 and TRBJ1-4, the complete variable domain reads DGGITQSPKYLFRKEGQNVTLSCEQNLNHDAMYWYRQDPGQGLRLIYYSQIVNDFQKGDIAEGYSVSREKKESFPLTVTSAQKNPTAFYLCASTLNEKLFFGSGTQLSVL.

This clonotype showed up just a few times. V is TRBV19 and J is TRBJ2-3; D may be TRBD1 (5 bases). This CDR3 comprises 17 residues. Trimming left V 3 bases short and J 0 bases short, with 16 bases between. The germline V gene encodes CDR1 LNHDA and CDR2 SQIVND (reference sequence). The CDR3 DNA follows: TGTGCCAGTAGTATCCGGCAGAGGACACCTAGCACAGATACGCAGTATTTT. Protein: CASSIRQRTPSTDTQYF.